What follows describes a single T cell receptor (beta chain). The target antigen is unknown. This specimen comes from a study of regulatory T cells in long-lasting Graves disease. Broader study findings: It was peripheral blood alone, not thyroid tissue, that was studied.

The CDR3 extends over 14 amino acids. Trimming pared 1 base from V and 0 bases from J, leaving 6 bases between. Germline V gene sequence: CDR1 MDHEN, CDR2 SYDVKM. Through Arm-PCR of CDR3 regions and iRepertoire HTBI primers, TCR beta libraries were built. Study processing details: The samples included around 65 TRBV and 14 to 15 TRBJ segments. TCRdb called the multiplex PCR reads again in MiXCR, with one record for every CDR3 protein. TCRdb, not the original authors, processed these V and J calls. The sample holds 500,000 to 800,000 distinct CDR3 sequences, 30% seen once. Time point denoted: persistent/refractory GD, antithyroid drugs over 5 years with positive TRAb. With RNA extracted from PBMCs as input, the TCR library was made. Diagnoses of Graves' disease were made by American Thyroid Association guidelines.

This chain connects TRBV28 to TRBJ2-5; the D is unclear. This TCR was sampled from a female donor with Graves disease. Sample: peripheral blood mononuclear cells (PBMCs), taken when the disease was refractory, from a patient treated with antithyroid drugs. The CDR3 reads CASSLLTDQETQYF. CDR3 DNA sequence: TGTGCCAGCAGTTTATTGACGGACCAAGAGACCCAGTACTTC. The complete variable domain, with remaining parts taken from reference TRBV28 and TRBJ2-5, reads DVKVTQSSRYLVKRTGEKVFLECVQDMDHENMFWYRQDPGLGLRLIYFSYDVKMKEKGDIPEGYSVSREKKERFSLILESASTNQTSMYLCASSLLTDQETQYFGPGTRLLVL.